What follows describes a single T cell receptor (beta chain). These data are taken from a study of blood T cells in healthy people across ages. Healthy Russian Caucasian donors spanned ages roughly 6 to 90 years. In each sample, at least 7 million PBMCs were isolated. The second PCR ran roughly 7 to 12 cycles with a sample-barcoded 5' primer and J-beta primers. Via MiXCR, TCRdb re-called the 5' RACE reads, giving one row per CDR3 protein. The table shows some 780,000 distinct CDR3 sequences, with roughly three fifths occurring only once. The germline V and J ends were trimmed by 5 bases and 10 bases, with 21 bases remaining between them. The CDR3 is made up of 15 amino acids. The germline V gene has CDR1 SEHNR and CDR2 FQNEAQ (reference sequence).

This receptor was taken from a man aged 40-49 years in good health. This chain uses TRBV7-9 with TRBJ2-1; TRBD2 is a possible D gene (6 bases). Sequencing used blood. CDR3: CASSPTGGSDYEQFF. CDR3 DNA sequence: TGTGCCAGCAGCCCCACCGGAGGGTCGGACTACGAGCAGTTCTTC.